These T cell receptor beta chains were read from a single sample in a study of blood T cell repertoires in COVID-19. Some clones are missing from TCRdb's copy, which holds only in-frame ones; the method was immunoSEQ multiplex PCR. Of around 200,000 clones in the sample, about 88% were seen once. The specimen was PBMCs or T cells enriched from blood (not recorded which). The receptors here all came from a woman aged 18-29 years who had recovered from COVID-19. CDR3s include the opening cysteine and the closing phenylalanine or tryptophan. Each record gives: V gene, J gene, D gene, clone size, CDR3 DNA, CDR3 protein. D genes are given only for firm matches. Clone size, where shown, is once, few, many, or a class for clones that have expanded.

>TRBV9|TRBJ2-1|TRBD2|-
TGTGCCAGCAGCCCCGTAGCGGGAGTGGGTGAGCAGTTCTTC
CASSPVAGVGEQFF
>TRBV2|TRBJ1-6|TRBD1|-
TGTGCCAGCTGCGGGACAGTGGGCCTTCGAAATTCACCCCTCCACTTT
CASCGTVGLRNSPLHF
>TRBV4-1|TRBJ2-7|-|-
TGCGCCAGCAGCCAAGACATGACGGGATCACGATTC
CASSQDMTGSRF
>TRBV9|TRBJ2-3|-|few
TGTGCCAGCAGCGTAGGCGGCGATACGCAGTATTTT
CASSVGGDTQYF
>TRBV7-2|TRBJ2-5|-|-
TGTGCCAGCAGCGGGCCGGAACAAGAGACCCAGTACTTC
CASSGPEQETQYF
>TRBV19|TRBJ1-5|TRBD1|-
TGTGCCAGTAGACCTTCTCAGGGGGGCAATAGCAATCAGCCCCAGCATTTT
CASRPSQGGNSNQPQHF
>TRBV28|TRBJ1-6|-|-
TGTGCCAGCAGTCTCGACATGAGCTCCTATAATTCACCCCTCCACTTT
CASSLDMSSYNSPLHF
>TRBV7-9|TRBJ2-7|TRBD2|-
TGTGCCAGCAGCCCAAGGGAGGGAACCCCCTACGAGCAGTACTTC
CASSPREGTPYEQYF
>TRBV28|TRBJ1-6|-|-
TGTGCCAGCAAGATCGAGGGGGACTATAATTCACCCCTCCACTTT
CASKIEGDYNSPLHF
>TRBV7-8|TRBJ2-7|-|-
TGTGCCAGCAGCTTTTTTGGGCAGGCCGTTTACGCGCAGTACTTC
CASSFFGQAVYAQYF
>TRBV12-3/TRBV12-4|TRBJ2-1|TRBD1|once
TGTGCCAGCAAGGGGGACAGGTTAAGACAGTTCTTC
CASKGDRLRQFF
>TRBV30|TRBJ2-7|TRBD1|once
TGTGCCTGGGAGTGGGGGGGACAGGGCTACGAGCAGTACTTC
CAWEWGGQGYEQYF
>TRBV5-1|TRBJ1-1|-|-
TGCGCCAGCAGCGTGGACACCGCCGCCGCTTTCTTT
CASSVDTAAAFF
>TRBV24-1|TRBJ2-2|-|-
TGTGCCACCAAAGAGCCGAACACCGGGGAGCTGTTTTTT
CATKEPNTGELFF
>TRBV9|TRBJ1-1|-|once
TGTGCCAGCTCCCGGGGGACTGAAGCTTTCTTT
CASSRGTEAFF
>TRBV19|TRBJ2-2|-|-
TGTGCCAGTAGTATAGCCAGGGGGAACACCGGGGAGCTGTTTTTT
CASSIARGNTGELFF
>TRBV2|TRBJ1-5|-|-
TGTGCCAGCAGTCGAACCAGGCAAGATAGCAATCAGCCCCAGCATTTT
CASSRTRQDSNQPQHF
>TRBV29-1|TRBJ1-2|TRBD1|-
TGCAGCGTTGGGTGGCAGGGGGGTAACTATGGCTACACCTTC
CSVGWQGGNYGYTF
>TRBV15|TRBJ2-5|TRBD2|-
TGTGCCACCAGCAGAGATGGACTAGCGGACCAAGAGACCCAGTACTTC
CATSRDGLADQETQYF
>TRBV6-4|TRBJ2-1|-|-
TGTGCCAGCAGCGGCACCCTCGGGGGGCCTAGTGAGCAGTTCTTC
CASSGTLGGPSEQFF
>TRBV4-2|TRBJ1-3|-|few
TGTGCCAGCAGCCAAGTGGAGGGGCATTCAGGAAACACCATATATTTT
CASSQVEGHSGNTIYF
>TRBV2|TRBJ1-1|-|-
TGTGCCAGCAGCCCTCGCGGAATCGATAAGACTGAAGCTTTCTTT
CASSPRGIDKTEAFF
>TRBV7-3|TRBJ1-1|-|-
TGTGCCAGCAGCTTCCCAGAGGTGCCAAAGAACACTGAAGCTTTCTTT
CASSFPEVPKNTEAFF